The clone carrying this TCR beta chain was seen repeatedly, ten times or more. Its antigen is not identified. Every diagnosis used clinical symptoms, serum thyroxine and TRAb, thyroid ultrasound and orbital computed tomography. This entry is derived from a study of T cells in Graves' hyperthyroidism and ophthalmopathy. Study-wide findings and caveats: Within blood appeared most thyroid clonotypes that had expanded above 0.001. The model foresaw ophthalmopathy a median roughly 6.5 months prior to onset.

Germline assignment: CDR1 SEHNR and CDR2 FQNEAQ (reference sequence). The CDR3 consists of 14 residues. V dropped 4 bases and J dropped 5 bases, with 14 bases sitting between them. The source material, RNA transcripts, was used to amplify TCR beta CDR3 regions. HTBI primers were employed in a first-round RT-PCR of the TCR CDR3. Each CDR3 protein is one row after TCRdb ran MiXCR on the multiplex PCR reads. The sample yields 450,000 to 700,000 distinct CDR3 sequences, around 42% seen once. The receptor's source is a woman aged 18-30 years with Graves' hyperthyroidism. The V and J genes are TRBV7-9 and TRBJ1-2, with a weak D call TRBD1 (6 bases). The sample was peripheral blood or thyroid tissue (not recorded which). CDR3: CASSYAGGDYGYTF. CDR3 DNA sequence: TGTGCCAGCAGCTATGCGGGGGGCGATTATGGCTACACCTTC. The full variable domain, its missing parts supplied by reference TRBV7-9 and TRBJ1-2, is DTGVSQNPRHKITKRGQNVTFRCDPISEHNRLYWYRQTLGQGPEFLTYFQNEAQLEKSRLLSDRFSAERPKGSFSTLEIQRTEQGDSAMYLCASSYAGGDYGYTFGSGTRLTVV.